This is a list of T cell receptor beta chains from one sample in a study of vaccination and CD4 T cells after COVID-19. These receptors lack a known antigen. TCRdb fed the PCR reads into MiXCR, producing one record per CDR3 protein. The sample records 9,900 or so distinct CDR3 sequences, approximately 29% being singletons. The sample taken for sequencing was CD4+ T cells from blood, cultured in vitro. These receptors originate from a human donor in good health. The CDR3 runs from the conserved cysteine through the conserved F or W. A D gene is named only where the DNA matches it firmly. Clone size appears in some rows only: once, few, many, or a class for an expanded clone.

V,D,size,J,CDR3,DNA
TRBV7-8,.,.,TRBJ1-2,CASSHRLNYGYTF,TGTGCCAGCAGCCACAGACTTAACTATGGCTACACCTTC
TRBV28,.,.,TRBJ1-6,CASSFGGDWSSPLHF,TGTGCCAGCAGTTTTGGGGGGGATTGGAGTTCACCCCTCCACTTT
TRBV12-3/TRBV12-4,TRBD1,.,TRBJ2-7,CASSPAGTVSYEQYF,TGTGCCAGCAGTCCCGCCGGGACAGTCTCCTACGAGCAGTACTTC
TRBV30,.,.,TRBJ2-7,CAWSLQGGYEQYF,TGTGCCTGGAGTCTCCAGGGGGGCTACGAGCAGTACTTC
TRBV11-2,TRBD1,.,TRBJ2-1,CASSSPGTGGLGSYNEQFF,TGTGCCAGCAGCTCCCCCGGGACAGGTGGTTTAGGCTCCTACAATGAGCAGTTCTTC
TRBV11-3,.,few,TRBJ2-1,CASSTSGYEQFF,TGTGCCAGCAGCACCAGCGGCTATGAGCAGTTCTTC
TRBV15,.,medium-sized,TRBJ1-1,CATSRDTATANTEAFF,TGTGCCACCAGCAGAGATACCGCGACAGCGAACACTGAAGCTTTCTTT
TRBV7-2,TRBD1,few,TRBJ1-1,CASSIRQGNTEAFF,TGTGCCAGCAGCATTCGACAGGGAAACACTGAAGCTTTCTTT
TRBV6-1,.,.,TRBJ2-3,CASRLGTFGGDTQYF,TGTGCCAGCAGACTCGGGACCTTTGGAGGAGATACGCAGTATTTT
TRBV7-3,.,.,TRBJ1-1,CASSLTGKNTEAFF,TGTGCCAGCAGCTTAACAGGGAAGAACACTGAAGCTTTCTTT
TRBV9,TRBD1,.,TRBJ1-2,CASSSRDSTTMAYTF,TGTGCCAGCAGCAGCCGGGACAGCACAACTATGGCCTACACCTTC
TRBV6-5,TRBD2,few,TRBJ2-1,CASSWTSGLDNEQFF,TGTGCCAGCAGTTGGACTAGCGGTTTGGACAATGAGCAGTTCTTC
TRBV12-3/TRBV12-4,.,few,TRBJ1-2,CASSRRQERSYGYTF,TGTGCCAGCAGCCGAAGACAGGAAAGGTCCTATGGCTACACCTTC
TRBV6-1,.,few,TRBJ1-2,CASKKEKAYGYTF,TGTGCCAGCAAGAAGGAGAAAGCCTATGGCTACACCTTC
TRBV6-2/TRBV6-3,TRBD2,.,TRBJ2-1,CASTVSGSPYNEQFF,TGTGCCAGCACCGTTAGCGGGAGTCCCTACAATGAGCAGTTCTTC
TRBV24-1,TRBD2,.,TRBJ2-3,CATSDFWTSGGEDTQYF,TGTGCCACCAGTGATTTTTGGACTAGCGGCGGTGAAGATACGCAGTATTTT
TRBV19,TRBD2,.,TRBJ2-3,CASSFSSGITDTQYF,TGTGCCAGTAGTTTCTCTAGCGGGATCACAGATACGCAGTATTTT
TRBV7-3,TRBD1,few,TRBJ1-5,CASSAQTGDNQPQHF,TGTGCCAGCAGCGCCCAGACAGGGGATAATCAGCCCCAGCATTTT
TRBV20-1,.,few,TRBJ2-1,CSARDAYEQFF,TGCAGTGCTAGAGATGCGTATGAGCAGTTCTTC
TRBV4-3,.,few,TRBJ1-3,CASSQDATSGNTIYF,TGCGCCAGCAGCCAGGACGCAACCTCTGGAAACACCATATATTTT
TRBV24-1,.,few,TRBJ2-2,CATRGILGELFF,TGTGCCACCAGGGGAATTCTTGGGGAGCTGTTTTTT
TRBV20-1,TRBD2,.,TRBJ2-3,CSATGTSMASTDTQYF,TGCAGTGCTACAGGGACTAGTATGGCTAGCACAGATACGCAGTATTTT
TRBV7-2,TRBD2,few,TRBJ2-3,CASRQEREVTDTQYF,TGTGCCAGCAGGCAGGAGCGGGAGGTTACAGATACGCAGTATTTT
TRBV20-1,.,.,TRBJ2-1,CSARQTHNEQFF,TGCAGTGCTAGACAGACTCACAATGAGCAGTTCTTC
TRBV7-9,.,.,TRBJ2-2,CASSRGPAGSGELFF,TGTGCCAGCAGCCGGGGGCCAGCCGGGTCCGGGGAGCTGTTTTTT
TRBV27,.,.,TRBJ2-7,CASSLFPSNSYEQYF,TGTGCCAGCAGTTTATTCCCCTCGAACTCCTACGAGCAGTACTTC